These 5 T cell receptor beta chains were sequenced from one sample in a study of T cell responses to AZD1222 COVID-19 vaccine. Clones were read by immunoSEQ multiplex PCR, and TCRdb kept only the in-frame ones, dropping some. The sample has under 70,000 clones; approximately 80% are singletons. Material: peripheral blood, obtained on day 0 of AZD1222 vaccination. Every receptor here comes from an adult in good health.

The chain couples TRBV15 to TRBJ2-5; tentatively, D is TRBD1 or TRBD2 (5 bases each). This CDR3 comprises 18 residues. The germline V and J ends were trimmed by 0 bases and 0 bases, with 17 bases remaining between them. Germline V gene data show CDR1 as LNHNV and CDR2 as YYDKDF (reference sequence). This CDR3 reads CATSRDQGAATYQETQYF. As DNA, the CDR3 is TGTGCCACCAGCAGAGATCAGGGAGCAGCGACGTACCAAGAGACCCAGTACTTC.

The rearrangement joins TRBV29-1 to TRBJ1-1, with D maybe TRBD1 (6 bases). The germline V gene has CDR1 SQVTM and CDR2 ANQGSEA. With 7 bases removed from V and 4 bases from J, the gap between germline ends came to 19 bases. The CDR3 is 14 amino acids. The CDR3 bases are TGCAGCGCCGAAGCACAGGGTTACATCACTGAAGCTTTCTTT. Encoded protein: CSAEAQGYITEAFF.

The CDR3 protein is CASSVGTVGQPQHF. The CDR3 region has the DNA TGCGCCAGCAGCGTCGGGACAGTGGGGCAGCCCCAGCATTTT. The J gene is TRBJ1-5, the V gene TRBV5-1; TRBD1 agrees at 7 bases. This CDR3 has 14 residues. Germline trimming cut 4 bases from V and 7 bases from J; bases unmatched to any gene: 8. Germline CDR1 SGHRS, CDR2 YFSETQ.

V is TRBV28 and J is TRBJ1-2; D is perhaps TRBD1 (5 bases). V was trimmed by 3 bases and J by 4 bases, leaving 18 bases between them. Looked up from germline, CDR1 is MDHEN and CDR2 is SYDVKM. This CDR3 contains 16 residues. The CDR3 sequence is CASSLENFRVGYGYTF. CDR3 coding DNA: TGTGCCAGCAGTTTGGAAAACTTCAGGGTTGGCTATGGCTACACCTTC.

This clone was counted a single time. The CDR3 DNA follows: TGTGCCAGCTCCGGGACAGAGCTTGAAGCTTTCTTT. Its translation: CASSGTELEAFF. This chain links TRBV2 with TRBJ1-1, with 7 nucleotides matching TRBD1. This CDR3 is built from 12 residues. Germline V lookup: CDR1 SNHLY, CDR2 FYNNEI. V was clipped by 8 bases and J by 7 bases; unmatched bases: 7. Full variable domain (remainder filled in from reference TRBV2 and TRBJ1-1): EPEVTQTPSHQVTQMGQEVILRCVPISNHLYFYWYRQILGQKVEFLVSFYNNEISEKSEIFDDQFSVERPDGSNFTLKIRSTKLEDSAMYFCASSGTELEAFFGQGTRLTVV.